This T cell receptor beta chain was recovered during a study of blood T cell repertoires in COVID-19. Whole-study context: Sites in the United States, Italy and Spain provided acute and convalescent COVID-19 samples.

Germline CDR1 reads SGHNT; CDR2 reads YYREEE (reference sequence). Germline trimming cut 0 bases from V and 6 bases from J; bases unmatched to any gene: 8. The CDR3 runs 16 residues. The protocol was immunoSEQ multiplex PCR, while the TCRdb copy is restricted to in-frame clones and leaves out a portion. This table has 210,000 or so clones, around 90% appearing once. This clone was seen only once. Sequencing was carried out using peripheral blood. The gene calls are TRBV5-4 and TRBJ2-3, with 9 bases lining up with TRBD2. The origin of this receptor is a man aged 30-40 years with acute or convalescent COVID-19. The CDR3 region is CASSLARAGGADTQYF. CDR3 in DNA: TGTGCCAGCAGCTTGGCTCGAGCGGGAGGTGCCGATACGCAGTATTTT.